The 8 T cell receptor beta chains presented below share a single source sample, sequenced in a study of CD8+CD57+ T cells in acquired aplastic anemia. CD8+CD57+ cell expansion, shown by flow cytometry, had occurred in the patients selected for sequencing. For CDR3 and TCR beta VDJ profiling, genomic DNA was the template used. One entry per CDR3 protein, called by TCRdb with MiXCR from the reads. The sample has about 290,000 distinct CDR3 sequences, approximately 57% seen once. The sequencing sample was made of sorted CD4+, CD8+, or CD8+CD57+ T cells (not recorded which) from PBMCs. The receptor source for this set is a human donor with aplastic anemia.

This clonotype came up many times. The rearrangement uses TRBV6-5 and TRBJ1-6; maybe TRBD1 (5 bases). V dropped 6 bases and J dropped 0 bases, with 9 bases sitting between them. CDR1 and CDR2 (germline): MNHEY, SVGAGI. CDR3 length: 15 amino acids. The CDR3 sequence is CASRGGSSYNSPLHF. The CDR3 region has the DNA TGTGCCAGCAGGGGGGGTAGCTCCTATAATTCACCCCTCCACTTT.

This clonotype was seen many times. V is TRBV19 and J is TRBJ2-3; D is unclear. The V end was cut by 5 bases, the J end by 5 bases, with 14 bases between. Germline CDR1 is LNHDA and CDR2 is SQIVND (reference sequence). The CDR3 spans 14 residues. The CDR3 region is CASSPNTIKDTQYF. DNA of the CDR3: TGTGCCAGTAGTCCAAACACTATAAAAGATACGCAGTATTTT.

In this sample, this clonotype turned up many times. This chain links TRBV5-6 with TRBJ1-3, with 9 bases fitting TRBD1. Trimming took 3 bases from V and 3 from J; bases not matched to a gene: 4. The CDR3 runs to 15 residues. Per the germline V gene, CDR1 is SGHDT and CDR2 is YYEEEE. CDR3 DNA sequence: TGTGCCAGCAGCTCTACAGGGGGCGGTGGAAACACCATATATTTT. Amino acid sequence: CASSSTGGGGNTIYF.

The chain recombines TRBV20-1 with TRBJ1-1; 7 bases agree with TRBD1. From germline, CDR1 is DFQATT and CDR2 SNEGSKA (reference sequence). V was clipped by 5 bases and J by 1 base; unmatched bases: 4. The CDR3 contains 13 residues. CDR3: CSAGDSENTEAFF. The CDR3 region has the DNA TGCAGTGCTGGGGACAGCGAGAACACTGAAGCTTTCTTT.

This chain joins TRBV19 and TRBJ2-1; the match to TRBD2 covers 11 bases. The CDR3 totals 19 residues. From germline, CDR1 is LNHDA and CDR2 SQIVND (reference sequence). V dropped 3 bases and J dropped 0; count of bases not matched to a gene: 10. The DNA of the CDR3 is TGTGCCAGTAGTATGAAGCTAGCGGGAGGTTCCAGCTCCTACAATGAGCAGTTCTTC. Translation gives CASSMKLAGGSSSYNEQFF.

The V gene is TRBV20-1, the J gene TRBJ1-4, with a tentative D call TRBD1 (6 bases). CDR3 length: 14 amino acids. Per the germline V gene, CDR1 is DFQATT and CDR2 is SNEGSKA (reference sequence). Between the trimmed V and J ends, which lost 6 bases and 5 bases, there was a span of 16 bases. CDR3 amino acids: CSAPTTGQNEKLFF. The CDR3 nucleotides are TGCAGTGCGCCCACCACAGGGCAGAATGAAAAACTGTTTTTT.

The chain is built from TRBV5-1 and TRBJ2-1; D gene unclear. The germline CDR1 and CDR2 sequences are SGHRS and YFSETQ. V shed 0 bases and J shed 6 bases, with 7 bases lying between them. The CDR3 runs 13 residues. The DNA of the CDR3 is TGCGCCAGCAGCTTGGCGGCTAGCAATGAGCAGTTCTTC. Protein product: CASSLAASNEQFF.

This clonotype was counted at least ten times. The J gene is TRBJ2-7, the V gene TRBV2; TRBD1 matches at 7 bases. Per germline, CDR1 SNHLY and CDR2 FYNNEI. V trimming: 3 bases; J trimming: 5 bases; junction bases outside the gene matches: 1. This CDR3 region has 12 residues. The CDR3 loop reads CASSDRGHEQYF. In nucleotides, the CDR3 is TGTGCCAGCAGTGATAGGGGGCACGAGCAGTACTTC. The whole variable domain, filled in from reference TRBV2 and TRBJ2-7, reads EPEVTQTPSHQVTQMGQEVILRCVPISNHLYFYWYRQILGQKVEFLVSFYNNEISEKSEIFDDQFSVERPDGSNFTLKIRSTKLEDSAMYFCASSDRGHEQYFGPGTRLTVT.